The rows below give T cell receptor beta chains drawn from one sample of a study of T cell responses to AZD1222 COVID-19 vaccine. Repertoires were generated with immunoSEQ multiplex PCR, while TCRdb's copy carries only in-frame clones and drops some. This sample has about 130,000 clones, with about 90% found just once. The sequencing here drew on peripheral blood, taken on day 0 of AZD1222 vaccination. Source of these receptors: an adult in good health. Each CDR3 is given with its conserved first and last residue. The D gene is left open where the match is weak. A row's size may be missing; if present it is once, few, many or a size class.

D | size | J | V | CDR3 | DNA
TRBD1 | - | TRBJ1-1 | TRBV5-1 | CASNRDRATEAFF | TGCGCCAGCAACCGGGACAGGGCCACTGAAGCTTTCTTT
TRBD1 | - | TRBJ1-5 | TRBV6-1 | CASSETGLLGQPQHF | TGTGCCAGCAGTGAGACAGGGTTGCTAGGGCAGCCCCAGCATTTT
- | - | TRBJ1-3 | TRBV3-1/TRBV3-2 | CASSPNRAHSGNTIYF | TGTGCCAGCAGTCCAAACAGGGCCCACTCTGGAAACACCATATATTTT
TRBD2 | - | TRBJ2-7 | TRBV4-3 | CASSQVPSGSYEQYF | TGCGCCAGCAGCCAAGTCCCTAGCGGGAGCTACGAGCAGTACTTC
- | - | TRBJ1-3 | TRBV19 | CASRARRGSGNTIYF | TGTGCCAGTAGAGCCCGACGAGGTTCTGGAAACACCATATATTTT
- | - | TRBJ2-3 | TRBV11-1 | CASSLDSLDTQYF | TGTGCCAGCAGCTTGGACAGCTTAGATACGCAGTATTTT
- | - | TRBJ1-1 | TRBV3-1/TRBV3-2 | CASSQLQGTAFF | TGTGCCAGCAGCCAATTGCAGGGAACGGCTTTCTTT
- | - | TRBJ1-2 | TRBV14 | CASSQDLKSYGYTF | TGTGCCAGCAGCCAAGATCTTAAGAGCTATGGCTACACCTTC
TRBD1 | - | TRBJ1-1 | TRBV24-1 | CATSDGQGAAEAFF | TGTGCCACCAGTGATGGACAGGGGGCGGCTGAAGCTTTCTTT
- | once | TRBJ2-1 | TRBV7-2 | CASSLSGTSYNEQFF | TGTGCCAGCAGCTTATCGGGGACATCCTACAATGAGCAGTTCTTC
- | - | TRBJ2-7 | TRBV27 | CASSLSKGNEQYF | TGTGCCAGCAGTTTATCGAAGGGAAACGAGCAGTACTTC
- | - | TRBJ1-1 | TRBV9 | CASSPQDTTNTEAFF | TGTGCCAGCAGCCCTCAGGACACTACGAACACTGAAGCTTTCTTT
- | - | TRBJ1-3 | TRBV10-1 | CASSRGSGNTIYF | TGCGCCAGCAGTCGGGGCTCTGGAAACACCATATATTTT
- | - | TRBJ1-1 | TRBV7-9 | CASGRVSEAFF | TGTGCCAGCGGGCGGGTCTCTGAAGCTTTCTTT
- | few | TRBJ2-4 | TRBV7-9 | CASSLRSGRSKNIQYF | TGTGCCAGCAGCTTAAGGTCAGGGAGGAGCAAAAACATTCAGTACTTC
- | - | TRBJ1-3 | TRBV6-5 | CASSYPQVDGNTIYF | TGTGCCAGCAGTTATCCTCAAGTAGATGGAAACACCATATATTTT
- | few | TRBJ1-6 | TRBV28 | CASSLQGLYNSPLHF | TGTGCCAGCAGTTTACAGGGCCTGTATAATTCACCCCTCCACTTT
TRBD2 | - | TRBJ2-3 | TRBV11-1 | CASSSGTRISDTQYF | TGTGCCAGCAGCTCAGGGACTAGGATTTCAGATACGCAGTATTTT
TRBD2 | - | TRBJ2-3 | TRBV3-1/TRBV3-2 | CASSSTIPFGLGGTDTQYF | TGTGCCAGCAGCTCCACCATCCCCTTTGGACTAGGAGGCACAGATACGCAGTATTTT
- | few | TRBJ2-5 | TRBV7-9 | CASSLGYSAKETQYF | TGTGCCAGCAGCTTAGGATACAGTGCGAAAGAGACCCAGTACTTC